The rows below give T cell receptor beta chains drawn from one sample of a study of blood T cell repertoires in COVID-19. Generated by immunoSEQ multiplex PCR, the TCRdb table keeps only in-frame clones and is missing some. The data contain roughly 400,000 clones, about 88% of them seen just once; the ten biggest clones take up approximately 1.3%. Sequencing was done on a sample of PBMCs or T cells enriched from blood (not recorded which). The receptors were sampled from a woman younger than 35 who had been exposed to COVID-19. CDR3s include the opening cysteine and the closing phenylalanine or tryptophan. D genes are given only for firm matches. A row's size may be missing; if present it is once, few, many or a size class.

V gene: TRBV2
D gene: -
clone size: -
J gene: TRBJ1-5
CDR3 protein: CASSEGQVNQPQHF
CDR3 DNA: TGTGCCAGCAGTGAAGGGCAGGTGAATCAGCCCCAGCATTTT

V gene: TRBV27
D gene: TRBD2
clone size: -
J gene: TRBJ2-4
CDR3 protein: CASSLHGSGGALGAKNIQYF
CDR3 DNA: TGTGCCAGCAGTCTCCACGGGAGCGGGGGGGCCCTTGGAGCCAAAAACATTCAGTACTTC

V gene: TRBV4-1
D gene: -
clone size: -
J gene: TRBJ2-3
CDR3 protein: CASSPLVGVTDTQYF
CDR3 DNA: TGCGCCAGCAGCCCCCTGGTCGGGGTCACAGATACGCAGTATTTT

V gene: TRBV7-3
D gene: TRBD2
clone size: -
J gene: TRBJ2-1
CDR3 protein: CASSKRGTSGGALYNEQFF
CDR3 DNA: TGTGCCAGCAGCAAAAGAGGGACTAGCGGGGGGGCCCTCTACAATGAGCAGTTCTTC

V gene: TRBV19
D gene: TRBD1
clone size: -
J gene: TRBJ1-5
CDR3 protein: CASSPQGGGGNQPQHF
CDR3 DNA: TGTGCCAGTAGTCCACAGGGGGGGGGCGGCAATCAGCCCCAGCATTTT

V gene: TRBV5-1
D gene: TRBD1
clone size: -
J gene: TRBJ1-1
CDR3 protein: CASSAGDRVGTEAFF
CDR3 DNA: TGCGCCAGCAGCGCGGGGGACAGGGTGGGCACTGAAGCTTTCTTT

V gene: TRBV29-1
D gene: -
clone size: -
J gene: TRBJ2-3
CDR3 protein: CSVGTGLSTDTQYF
CDR3 DNA: TGCAGCGTTGGAACAGGGCTTAGCACAGATACGCAGTATTTT

V gene: TRBV7-6
D gene: TRBD1
clone size: many
J gene: TRBJ2-3
CDR3 protein: CASSLGTGGEGALTDTQYF
CDR3 DNA: TGTGCCAGCAGCCTAGGGACAGGGGGCGAGGGGGCCCTCACAGATACGCAGTATTTT

V gene: TRBV28
D gene: -
clone size: -
J gene: TRBJ2-1
CDR3 protein: CASTSVTYNEQFF
CDR3 DNA: TGTGCCAGCACGTCGGTGACCTACAATGAGCAGTTCTTC

V gene: TRBV4-3
D gene: TRBD2
clone size: -
J gene: TRBJ2-1
CDR3 protein: CASSQDLLRGGFNEQFF
CDR3 DNA: TGCGCCAGCAGCCAAGATCTCCTGCGGGGGGGCTTCAATGAGCAGTTCTTC

V gene: TRBV29-1
D gene: -
clone size: -
J gene: TRBJ2-5
CDR3 protein: CSVEFYETQYF
CDR3 DNA: TGCAGCGTTGAATTTTATGAGACCCAGTACTTC

V gene: TRBV18
D gene: TRBD1
clone size: -
J gene: TRBJ2-7
CDR3 protein: CASSPLQGEWIEQYF
CDR3 DNA: TGTGCCAGCTCACCACTACAGGGGGAATGGATCGAGCAGTACTTC

V gene: TRBV24-1
D gene: -
clone size: few
J gene: TRBJ2-2
CDR3 protein: CATSDTGYTGELFF
CDR3 DNA: TGTGCCACCAGCGACACAGGGTACACCGGGGAGCTGTTTTTT

V gene: TRBV13
D gene: -
clone size: -
J gene: TRBJ2-1
CDR3 protein: CASSRGSRGNEQFF
CDR3 DNA: TGTGCCAGCAGCCGTGGGAGCAGGGGCAATGAGCAGTTCTTC

V gene: TRBV5-5
D gene: TRBD1
clone size: -
J gene: TRBJ1-5
CDR3 protein: CASSPDRGSSNQPQHF
CDR3 DNA: TGTGCCAGCAGCCCTGACAGGGGATCTAGCAATCAGCCCCAGCATTTT

V gene: TRBV4-2
D gene: -
clone size: -
J gene: TRBJ2-1
CDR3 protein: CASSQSNREHNEQFF
CDR3 DNA: TGTGCCAGCAGCCAAAGTAACAGGGAACACAATGAGCAGTTCTTC

V gene: TRBV5-4
D gene: -
clone size: -
J gene: TRBJ1-5
CDR3 protein: CASSLERGPQHF
CDR3 DNA: TGTGCCAGCAGCTTGGAGCGGGGGCCCCAGCATTTT

V gene: TRBV28
D gene: TRBD1
clone size: -
J gene: TRBJ1-2
CDR3 protein: CASSLLDRAGYGYTF
CDR3 DNA: TGTGCCAGCAGTTTATTGGACAGGGCGGGCTATGGCTACACCTTC

V gene: TRBV28
D gene: -
clone size: -
J gene: TRBJ1-5
CDR3 protein: CASSFRSGPQHF
CDR3 DNA: TGTGCCAGCAGTTTCAGGTCAGGGCCCCAGCATTTT

V gene: TRBV19
D gene: -
clone size: -
J gene: TRBJ2-7
CDR3 protein: CASSIDGTSYEQYF
CDR3 DNA: TGTGCCAGTAGTATTGACGGGACATCCTACGAGCAGTACTTC

V gene: TRBV19
D gene: TRBD1
clone size: few
J gene: TRBJ1-1
CDR3 protein: CASGGQGEAFF
CDR3 DNA: TGTGCCAGTGGGGGACAGGGAGAAGCTTTCTTT

V gene: TRBV4-3
D gene: -
clone size: -
J gene: TRBJ1-3
CDR3 protein: CASSQDRYSSFSGNTIYF
CDR3 DNA: TGCGCCAGCAGCCAAGATCGGTACAGCTCCTTCTCTGGAAACACCATATATTTT

V gene: TRBV6-2/TRBV6-3
D gene: -
clone size: -
J gene: TRBJ2-7
CDR3 protein: CASSYSLGEQYF
CDR3 DNA: TGTGCCAGCAGTTACTCCCTCGGCGAGCAGTACTTC

V gene: TRBV28
D gene: -
clone size: -
J gene: TRBJ2-7
CDR3 protein: CASSFVGGRYEQYF
CDR3 DNA: TGTGCCAGCAGTTTTGTAGGCGGTCGGTACGAGCAGTACTTC

V gene: TRBV5-1
D gene: -
clone size: -
J gene: TRBJ1-2
CDR3 protein: CASTSGVGYTF
CDR3 DNA: TGCGCCAGCACCTCAGGGGTAGGCTACACCTTC

V gene: TRBV6-5
D gene: TRBD2
clone size: -
J gene: TRBJ2-3
CDR3 protein: CASRGLASTDTQYF
CDR3 DNA: TGTGCCAGCAGAGGACTAGCAAGCACAGATACGCAGTATTTT

V gene: TRBV2
D gene: -
clone size: -
J gene: TRBJ2-7
CDR3 protein: CASSESTTGLYEQYF
CDR3 DNA: TGTGCCAGCAGTGAGAGCACGACAGGCCTTTACGAGCAGTACTTC

V gene: TRBV10-2
D gene: TRBD2
clone size: -
J gene: TRBJ2-1
CDR3 protein: CACSESISGRANEQFF
CDR3 DNA: TGCGCCTGCAGTGAGTCGATTAGCGGGAGGGCCAATGAGCAGTTCTTC

V gene: TRBV3-1/TRBV3-2
D gene: -
clone size: -
J gene: TRBJ2-5
CDR3 protein: CASTPGWGQETQYF
CDR3 DNA: TGTGCCAGCACTCCGGGGTGGGGCCAAGAGACCCAGTACTTC

V gene: TRBV6-5
D gene: TRBD2
clone size: -
J gene: TRBJ2-5
CDR3 protein: CASSYGGASGSETQYF
CDR3 DNA: TGTGCCAGCAGTTACGGGGGGGCTAGCGGGAGCGAGACCCAGTACTTC

V gene: TRBV28
D gene: TRBD2
clone size: -
J gene: TRBJ2-5
CDR3 protein: CASSIYRGGPETQYF
CDR3 DNA: TGTGCCAGCAGTATCTATCGGGGGGGGCCGGAGACCCAGTACTTC